These 23 T cell receptor beta chains originate from one sample sequenced in a study of blood T cell repertoires in COVID-19. The method was immunoSEQ multiplex PCR; TCRdb's version includes in-frame clones alone and lacks a portion of them. Of more than 90,000 clones in the sample, 80% to 85% were seen once. Sequencing was performed on peripheral blood. All receptors come from a woman in her seventies with acute or convalescent COVID-19.

The CDR3 here is CASSQNSGELFF. In DNA, the CDR3 is TGTGCCAGCAGCCAAAATTCCGGGGAGCTGTTTTTT. This chain uses TRBV7-3 with TRBJ2-2; D remains ambiguous. CDR1 and CDR2 (germline): SGHTA, FQGTGA. The CDR3 runs 12 residues. V was clipped by 5 bases and J by 6 bases, with 7 bases between them.

This rearrangement joins TRBV2 to TRBJ2-7, with D tentatively TRBD2 (5 bases). The CDR3 has 16 amino acids. Germline V gene lookup returns CDR1 SNHLY and CDR2 FYNNEI. Trimming took off 6 bases at V and 0 bases at J, with 18 bases between the two ends. The CDR3 reads CASSKSGGLSSYEQYF. CDR3 nucleotides: TGTGCCAGCAGCAAGAGTGGCGGACTGAGCTCCTACGAGCAGTACTTC. Full variable domain (rest looked up from reference TRBV2 and TRBJ2-7): EPEVTQTPSHQVTQMGQEVILRCVPISNHLYFYWYRQILGQKVEFLVSFYNNEISEKSEIFDDQFSVERPDGSNFTLKIRSTKLEDSAMYFCASSKSGGLSSYEQYFGPGTRLTVT.

The V gene is TRBV6-5, the J gene TRBJ1-1; D remains unclear. The CDR3 sequence is 13 residues long. Germline V CDR1 and CDR2: MNHEY, SVGAGI. Between the trimmed V and J ends, which lost 10 bases and 1 base, there was a span of 13 bases. The DNA for the CDR3 is TGTGCCACCCGGGAGGGCCCGAACACTGAAGCTTTCTTT. Translating it yields CATREGPNTEAFF.

This chain joins TRBV29-1 and TRBJ1-4; D unclear. Per germline, CDR1 SQVTM and CDR2 ANQGSEA. CDR3 length equals 13 residues. V was cut by 6 bases and J by 7 bases, with 15 bases left in between. In DNA form, the CDR3 reads TGCAGCGTGTCGGGGAGCCCGGTTGAAAAACTGTTTTTT. It specifies CSVSGSPVEKLFF.

This clone showed up just a few times. The V call is TRBV7-8, the J call TRBJ1-1; D is perhaps TRBD1 (5 bases). The CDR3 loop spans 14 amino acids. Trimming pared 7 bases from V and 1 base from J, leaving 13 bases between. Germline V lookup: CDR1 SGHVS, CDR2 FQNEAQ. Here the CDR3 DNA reads TGTGCCAGCATCCCGACAGTATGGAACACTGAAGCTTTCTTT. Amino acids: CASIPTVWNTEAFF.

This chain connects TRBV6-5 to TRBJ2-7; a weak D match, TRBD2 (5 bases). V was shortened by 7 bases and J by 6 bases, with 19 bases between the two germline ends. The CDR3 has 14 residues. Germline V lookup: CDR1 MNHEY, CDR2 SVGAGI. The CDR3 nucleotides are TGTGCCAGCACCGAGGGCAGAACCTCCGGCGAGCAGTACTTC. Its translation: CASTEGRTSGEQYF.

The V gene is TRBV12-3 or TRBV12-4, the J gene TRBJ1-1; D might be TRBD1 (5 bases). The V gene lost 6 bases and the J gene lost 2 bases, with 10 bases spanning the gap. The CDR3 has 13 amino acids. The CDR3, as DNA: TGTGCCAGCAGGCAGACAGTAAACACTGAAGCTTTCTTT. This codes for CASRQTVNTEAFF.

This clone was observed a few times. The genes are TRBV5-6 and TRBJ1-3, with D possibly being TRBD1 (5 bases). The CDR3 sequence is 17 residues long. The germline V and J ends were trimmed by 2 bases and 0 bases, with 15 bases remaining between them. CDR1 SGHDT and CDR2 YYEEEE come from the germline V gene. The CDR3 loop reads CASSLFSGPNSGNTIYF. The CDR3 DNA is TGTGCCAGCAGCTTATTCTCAGGGCCGAACTCTGGAAACACCATATATTTT.

The rearrangement uses TRBV19 and TRBJ2-5, with 7 positions matching TRBD2. Per germline, CDR1 LNHDA and CDR2 SQIVND (reference sequence). This CDR3 contains 15 residues. V was pared by 3 bases and J by 4 bases, with 8 bases of the junction left unmatched. CDR3 in amino acids: CASSISLGGRETQYF. The CDR3 bases are TGTGCCAGTAGTATCTCACTGGGAGGGAGAGAGACCCAGTACTTC. Drawing the rest from reference TRBV19 and TRBJ2-5, the complete variable domain is DGGITQSPKYLFRKEGQNVTLSCEQNLNHDAMYWYRQDPGQGLRLIYYSQIVNDFQKGDIAEGYSVSREKKESFPLTVTSAQKNPTAFYLCASSISLGGRETQYFGPGTRLLVL.

The V and J genes are TRBV4-1 and TRBJ1-2; 7 nucleotides align to TRBD1. Trimming cost V 4 bases and J 6 bases; bases outside gene matches: 8. This CDR3 contains 14 residues. In germline, CDR1 is MGHRA, CDR2 YSYEKL. The CDR3 protein is CASSPQTGDHGYTF. The CDR3 DNA reads as TGCGCCAGCAGCCCCCAAACAGGGGACCATGGCTACACCTTC.

The genes are TRBV6-5 and TRBJ1-2, with D perhaps TRBD1 (6 bases). The germline V and J ends were trimmed by 5 bases and 7 bases, with 14 bases remaining between them. This CDR3 is 13 amino acids long. The germline V gene encodes CDR1 MNHEY and CDR2 SVGAGI. CDR3 in DNA: TGTGCCAGCAGTAACAGGGAATCGGGTGGCTACACCTTC. Protein sequence: CASSNRESGGYTF.

The V gene is TRBV24-1, the J gene TRBJ1-2, with a tentative D call TRBD1 (5 bases). Germline-derived CDR1 and CDR2 are KGHDR and SFDVKD. The CDR3 is 14 residues long. Trimming cost V 0 bases and J 4 bases, with 8 bases left between them. CDR3 coding DNA: TGTGCCACCAGTGATTTGGACAGACCCTATGGCTACACCTTC. This codes for CATSDLDRPYGYTF.

This chain connects TRBV24-1 to TRBJ2-5; D call uncertain. V lost 4 bases and J lost 0, with 5 bases in between. CDR3 length equals 13 residues. The germline CDR1 and CDR2 sequences are KGHDR and SFDVKD. CDR3: CATSDTYQETQYF. As DNA, the CDR3 is TGTGCCACCAGTGACACTTACCAAGAGACCCAGTACTTC.

J is TRBJ2-1 and V is TRBV12-3 or TRBV12-4, with a tentative D call TRBD2 (6 bases). The CDR3 runs 13 residues. V dropped 4 bases and J dropped 8 bases, with 12 bases sitting between them. As DNA, the CDR3 is TGTGCCAGCAGTTGGAGTAGCGGCTATGAGCAGTTCTTC. Its translation: CASSWSSGYEQFF.

The V gene is TRBV7-2, the J gene TRBJ2-1, with a possible D match to TRBD2 (6 bases). The CDR3 is made up of 17 amino acids. V was pared by 4 bases and J by 6 bases, with 22 bases between. Germline V gene data show CDR1 as SGHTA and CDR2 as FQGNSA. The CDR3 here is CASSSTFGLFQGNEQFF. CDR3 DNA: TGTGCCAGCAGCTCAACCTTCGGACTATTCCAAGGCAATGAGCAGTTCTTC.

This chain links TRBV10-3 with TRBJ2-2; perhaps TRBD1 as D (5 bases). In germline, CDR1 is ENHRY, CDR2 SYGVKD. V was trimmed by 0 bases and J by 7 bases, leaving 12 bases between them. The CDR3 is 15 residues long. DNA for the CDR3: TGTGCCATCAGTGAGTCACCGGACACGAGCGGGGAGCTGTTTTTT. It encodes CAISESPDTSGELFF.

This clone appeared a few times. The rearrangement joins TRBV5-5 to TRBJ1-4; 8 bases fit TRBD1. The germline CDR1 and CDR2 sequences are SGHKS and YYEKEE (reference sequence). The J segment lost 6 bases and the V segment lost 4 bases, leaving 8 bases of the junction unmatched. The CDR3 extends over 15 amino acids. The CDR3, as DNA: TGTGCCAGCAGCCCTTCGACAGGGGTCTATGAAAAACTGTTTTTT. Translated, it gives CASSPSTGVYEKLFF.

The rearrangement links TRBV24-1 to TRBJ2-1; 15 nucleotides agree with TRBD2. This CDR3 has 17 amino acids. CDR1 and CDR2 (germline): KGHDR, SFDVKD. V dropped 3 bases and J dropped 7; count of bases not matched to a gene: 6. CDR3 amino acids: CATSDHGLAGGQNEQFF. In DNA form, the CDR3 reads TGTGCCACCAGTGATCATGGACTAGCGGGGGGGCAAAATGAGCAGTTCTTC.

This chain uses TRBV19 with TRBJ2-1, with 11 bases matching TRBD2. V lost 8 bases to trimming and J lost 6 bases; unmatched junction nucleotides: 3. Germline V gene lookup returns CDR1 LNHDA and CDR2 SQIVND (reference sequence). This CDR3 is 13 amino acids long. The CDR3 sequence: CASRLAGFNEQFF. Written as DNA, the CDR3 is TGTGCCAGTCGACTAGCGGGATTCAATGAGCAGTTCTTC.

CDR3 region: CASSLDFSSGELFF. In DNA, the CDR3 is TGCGCCAGCAGCTTGGACTTTTCTTCCGGGGAGCTGTTTTTT. The chain has TRBV5-1 and TRBJ2-2; D remains ambiguous. Germline loops: CDR1 SGHRS, CDR2 YFSETQ. The CDR3 runs 14 residues. V was clipped by 0 bases and J by 6 bases, with 9 bases between them.

This rearrangement joins TRBV5-5 to TRBJ2-7; D unclear. The CDR3 has 14 residues. The V and J ends lost 4 bases and 0 bases respectively, with 11 bases between them. From germline, CDR1 is SGHKS and CDR2 YYEKEE (reference sequence). The CDR3 loop is CASSLGALSYEQYF. The CDR3 bases are TGTGCCAGCAGCCTCGGAGCCCTCTCCTACGAGCAGTACTTC. The full variable domain, its missing parts supplied by reference TRBV5-5 and TRBJ2-7, is DAGVTQSPTHLIKTRGQQVTLRCSPISGHKSVSWYQQVLGQGPQFIFQYYEKEERGRGNFPDRFSARQFPNYSSELNVNALLLGDSALYLCASSLGALSYEQYFGPGTRLTVT.

This clone was detected only a few times. V and J are TRBV6-2 or TRBV6-3 and TRBJ2-3; D is unclear. V lost 1 base and J 1 base, leaving 6 bases between the germline ends. This CDR3 spans 14 amino acids. From germline, CDR1 is MNHEY and CDR2 SVGEGT. In DNA form, the CDR3 reads TGTGCCAGCAGTTACTTCGCAGGCACAGATACGCAGTATTTT. Its translation is CASSYFAGTDTQYF.

The CDR3 DNA is TGTGCCAGCAGACCGGGGACAATCAGCCAGCCCCAGCATTTT. This gives the protein CASRPGTISQPQHF. This rearrangement joins TRBV6-1 to TRBJ1-5, with a weak D call TRBD1 (6 bases). V lost 6 bases and J 7 bases, leaving 16 bases between the germline ends. This CDR3 spans 14 amino acids. CDR1 is MNHNS and CDR2 is SASEGT in the germline V gene.